This T cell receptor beta chain is from a study of T cell changes during pregnancy in multiple sclerosis. V was clipped by 2 bases and J by 1 base; unmatched bases: 2. The V gene's germline CDR1 is MNHEY and CDR2 SVGAGI. This CDR3 has 15 amino acids. Data came from immunoSEQ multiplex PCR; TCRdb stores just in-frame clones and leaves some out. The data contain roughly 40,000 clones, approximately 92% of them singletons. The chain uses TRBV6-5 and TRBJ2-1, with 7 bases aligning to TRBD2. The origin of this receptor is a female donor with multiple sclerosis, enrolled in a pregnancy study. Sequenced here: CD4+ T cells from peripheral blood mononuclear cells, sampled in the third trimester of pregnancy. The CDR3 reads CASSYTSASYNEQFF. CDR3 in DNA: TGTGCCAGCAGTTACACTAGCGCTTCCTACAATGAGCAGTTCTTC.